The clone carrying this T cell receptor beta chain was seen only a few times. Its specificity is not known. RNA transcripts yielded amplified TCR beta CDR3 regions. The HTBI set primed first-round TCR CDR3 RT-PCR. TCRdb passed the multiplex PCR reads through MiXCR, listing each CDR3 protein once. The sample consists of hundreds of thousands of distinct CDR3 sequences, approximately 20% of them appearing once. Germline V gives CDR1 SEHNR, CDR2 FQNEAQ (reference sequence). This CDR3 region has 14 residues. The V end lost 4 bases, the J end lost 5 bases, and 15 bases lay between the germline ends. The sample belongs to a study of T cells in Graves' hyperthyroidism and ophthalmopathy. Study results and caveats: The model forecast ophthalmopathy, anticipating it by a median roughly 6.5 months before onset.

Specimen: blood. The receptor was isolated from a man aged 40-49 years with Graves' ophthalmopathy. The chain employs TRBV7-9 and TRBJ2-7; D gene unclear. CDR3 protein: CASSYVPSWDEQYF. The CDR3 DNA sequence: TGTGCCAGCAGCTATGTCCCCTCCTGGGACGAGCAGTACTTC.